The 20 T cell receptor beta chains below were found in one sample sequenced in a study of control samples from healthy donors and cancer patients. Produced via immunoSEQ multiplex PCR; TCRdb's table is partial and in-frame only. The repertoire has approximately 150,000 clones, 90% to 95% of them found once; the top ten carry around 1.5%. Material: blood. The receptors were gathered from a woman between 18 and 30 years old in good health.

This chain links TRBV9 with TRBJ2-6; TRBD1 matches 7 bases. This CDR3 has 17 amino acids. Trimming at V came to 7 bases and at J to 0 bases, leaving 10 bases not matched to a gene. Germline V gives CDR1 SGDLS, CDR2 YYNGEE. As DNA, the CDR3 is TGTGCCAGCGGACCCGGGACAGAAGTCTCTGGGGCCAACGTCCTGACTTTC. Amino acids: CASGPGTEVSGANVLTF. Full variable domain (outside the CDR3, taken from reference TRBV9 and TRBJ2-6): DSGVTQTPKHLITATGQRVTLRCSPRSGDLSVYWYQQSLDQGLQFLIQYYNGEERAKGNILERFSAQQFPDLHSELNLSSLELGDSALYFCASGPGTEVSGANVLTFGAGSRLTVL.

V is TRBV19 and J is TRBJ2-5, with D hard to call. V shed 6 bases and J shed 3 bases, with 5 bases lying between them. Per germline, CDR1 LNHDA and CDR2 SQIVND (reference sequence). This CDR3 is 11 amino acids long. Here the CDR3 reads CASSAKETQYF. The DNA for the CDR3 is TGTGCCAGTAGCGCCAAAGAGACCCAGTACTTC.

The chain is built from TRBV5-1 and TRBJ2-5, with D perhaps TRBD2 (6 bases). The germline gives CDR1 SGHRS, CDR2 YFSETQ. This CDR3 spans 14 amino acids. The V end lost 0 bases, the J end lost 4 bases, and 10 bases lay between the germline ends. Here the CDR3 reads CASSLAGERETQYF. DNA for the CDR3: TGCGCCAGCAGCTTGGCGGGAGAGCGAGAGACCCAGTACTTC.

Turning to this clone: Other DNA variants within this sample encode the same CDR3. V usage is TRBV10-3 and J usage is TRBJ1-1; D might be TRBD1 (6 bases). This CDR3 is built from 13 residues. The germline V and J ends were trimmed by 3 bases and 5 bases, with 10 bases remaining between them. The germline V gene has CDR1 ENHRY and CDR2 SYGVKD. CDR3 in DNA: TGTGCCATCAGTGAAGGGGGGCGGACTGAAGCTTTCTTT. This translates into CAISEGGRTEAFF.

The rearrangement uses TRBV7-3 and TRBJ2-3; 12 bases map to TRBD2. V dropped 2 bases and J dropped 5; count of bases not matched to a gene: 11. The germline gives CDR1 SGHTA, CDR2 FQGTGA. The CDR3 extends over 18 amino acids. The CDR3 spells CASSLGLAGGLAVDTQYF. CDR3 DNA: TGTGCCAGCAGCTTAGGGCTAGCGGGAGGGCTCGCGGTAGATACGCAGTATTTT. Using reference TRBV7-3 and TRBJ2-3 for the parts outside the CDR3, the full variable domain is GAGVSQTPSNKVTEKGKYVELRCDPISGHTALYWYRQSLGQGPEFLIYFQGTGAADDSGLPNDRFFAVRPEGSVSTLKIQRTERGDSAVYLCASSLGLAGGLAVDTQYFGPGTRLTVL.

The J gene is TRBJ1-1, the V gene TRBV6-5; 7 positions match TRBD1. CDR3 length: 14 amino acids. V shed 7 bases and J 5 bases; nucleotides not matched to a gene: 10. CDR1 MNHEY and CDR2 SVGAGI come from the germline V gene. CDR3 in amino acids: CASIRDRAKTEAFF. CDR3 in DNA: TGTGCCAGCATTCGAGACAGGGCGAAAACTGAAGCTTTCTTT.

The chain employs TRBV16 and TRBJ1-2; no reliable D call. Trimming cost V 4 bases and J 3 bases, with 9 bases left between them. In germline, CDR1 is KGHSY, CDR2 FQNENV. This CDR3 comprises 13 residues. This chain's CDR3 is CASSPGPDYGYTF. CDR3 nucleotide sequence: TGTGCCAGCAGCCCAGGTCCCGACTATGGCTACACCTTC.

The chain uses TRBV9 and TRBJ1-5; no definite D call. This CDR3 has 14 amino acids. Trimming removed 0 bases from V and 0 bases from J, with 4 bases in between. Germline CDR1 is SGDLS and CDR2 is YYNGEE. CDR3 sequence: CASSVDPSNQPQHF. CDR3 in DNA: TGTGCCAGCAGCGTAGACCCTAGCAATCAGCCCCAGCATTTT.

The chain uses TRBV21-1 and TRBJ2-5; the table's D gene call, TRBD2, was not cross checked with the DNA. TRBV21-1 corresponds to a pseudogene. The CDR3 covers 14 residues. The CDR3 sequence is CASSKRGRQETQYF. The DNA for the CDR3 is TGTGCCAGCAGCAAACGGGGGAGACAAGAGACCCAGTACTTC.

The chain uses TRBV7-2 and TRBJ2-2, with D possibly called TRBD1 or TRBD2 (7 bases each). The V end lost 6 bases, the J end lost 4 bases, and 15 bases lay between the germline ends. Germline assignment: CDR1 SGHTA and CDR2 FQGNSA. CDR3 length equals 15 residues. CDR3 protein: CASRTPRGGTGELFF. The CDR3 coding sequence is TGTGCCAGCAGAACGCCCAGGGGGGGCACCGGGGAGCTGTTTTTT.

The J gene is TRBJ2-4, the V gene TRBV7-2; 9 bases are shared with TRBD1. V lost 3 bases and J lost 8; bases outside the gene matches: 5. CDR1 is SGHTA and CDR2 is FQGNSA in the germline V gene. The CDR3 is made up of 14 amino acids. The CDR3 DNA sequence: TGTGCCAGCAGCTTGGGACAGGGTTATGACATTCAGTACTTC. It translates to CASSLGQGYDIQYF.

This sequence joins TRBV7-2 and TRBJ2-3, with D possibly matching TRBD2 (5 bases). Trimming left V 3 bases short and J 3 bases short, with 13 bases between. The germline gives CDR1 SGHTA, CDR2 FQGNSA. CDR3 length: 15 amino acids. CDR3 in DNA: TGTGCCAGCAGCTTCTCGGCGGGTGAGACAGATACGCAGTATTTT. Translated: CASSFSAGETDTQYF.

The genes are TRBV27 and TRBJ1-4; 10 nucleotides match TRBD1. The V segment lost 4 bases and the J segment 5 bases; nucleotides outside the gene matches: 4. The CDR3 sequence is 15 residues long. Per the germline V gene, CDR1 is MNHEY and CDR2 is SMNVEV (reference sequence). The CDR3 is CASSYSGQGNEKLFF. Here the CDR3 DNA reads TGTGCCAGCAGTTACTCGGGACAGGGGAATGAAAAACTGTTTTTT.

For this clone: The same CDR3 also results from other DNA sequences found in this sample. This chain uses TRBV2 with TRBJ1-3, with D perhaps matching TRBD1 (5 bases). CDR1 is SNHLY, CDR2 FYNNEI, per germline. The V gene lost 5 bases and the J gene lost 4 bases, with 6 bases spanning the gap. This CDR3 region has 12 residues. CDR3 amino acids: CASSRQGNTIYF. CDR3 in DNA: TGTGCCAGCAGTAGACAGGGAAACACCATATATTTT.

The CDR3 bases are TGCAGCGTTGAGGTGGCAGGGAGTTGGATCGAGCAGTACTTC. It translates to CSVEVAGSWIEQYF. The chain has TRBV29-1 and TRBJ2-7; D tentatively fits TRBD1 or TRBD2 (5 bases each). CDR1 is SQVTM, CDR2 ANQGSEA, per germline. The CDR3 has 14 amino acids. V lost 3 bases to trimming and J lost 6 bases, with 18 bases between them.

The V and J genes are TRBV2 and TRBJ1-1; 12 bases line up with TRBD1. Unmatched junction bases numbered 7, after V lost 7 bases and J lost 10 bases. There are 13 residues in the CDR3. The germline V gene encodes CDR1 SNHLY and CDR2 FYNNEI. CDR3: CASNGDRGRRAFF. For the CDR3, the DNA is TGTGCCAGCAACGGGGACAGGGGGCGCCGAGCTTTCTTT.

The CDR3 DNA reads TGTGCCAGCAGTTACGGGCAGTTCAATCAGCCCCAGCATTTT. Its protein is CASSYGQFNQPQHF. The rearrangement uses TRBV6-2 or TRBV6-3 and TRBJ1-5; D is uncertain. Germline-derived CDR1 and CDR2 are MNHEY and SVGEGT. The CDR3 is 14 amino acids. The germline V and J ends were trimmed by 2 bases and 3 bases, with 8 bases remaining between them.

This clone appeared a single time. The CDR3 coding sequence is TGTGCCACCAGCAGGGATCAGGGTGGCAATCAGCCCCAGCATTTT. Translation gives CATSRDQGGNQPQHF. The V gene is TRBV15, the J gene TRBJ1-5, with D maybe TRBD1 (5 bases). V dropped 3 bases and J dropped 2 bases, with 11 bases sitting between them. There are 15 residues in the CDR3. Germline CDR1 LNHNV, CDR2 YYDKDF (reference sequence).

The chain has TRBV19 and TRBJ2-2; no reliable D call. V lost 6 bases, J lost 0 bases, and 8 bases lay in between. The CDR3 length is 14 residues. CDR1 is LNHDA, CDR2 SQIVND, per germline (reference sequence). CDR3 sequence: CASRRRTNTGELFF. CDR3 DNA: TGTGCCAGTAGGCGAAGGACGAACACCGGGGAGCTGTTTTTT.

The rearrangement uses TRBV4-2 and TRBJ1-1, with 8 bases that match TRBD1. Per germline, CDR1 LGHNA and CDR2 YNFKEQ. The CDR3 is made up of 12 amino acids. The V segment lost 8 bases and the J segment 5 bases; nucleotides outside the gene matches: 4. The DNA for the CDR3 is TGTGCCAGCCGGACAGGGCGGACTGAAGCTTTCTTT. Its translation: CASRTGRTEAFF.